One sample yielded the 20 T cell receptor beta chains listed below, sequenced in a study of shared clonotypes between healthy human individuals. Repertoires were generated with immunoSEQ multiplex PCR, while TCRdb's copy carries only in-frame clones and drops some. The table shows approximately 2,300,000 clones, with 80% to 95% occurring only once. Material: naive CD4+ T cells from PBMCs. Subset noted: CD45RA+ positively selected. These receptor sequences come from a man in his late teens or twenties in good health. Some clones in this sample may be carry-over from other donors' samples.

The rearrangement joins TRBV7-7 to TRBJ2-2; D gene ambiguous. CDR3 length: 14 amino acids. With 5 bases removed from V and 1 base from J, the gap between germline ends came to 8 bases. CDR1 is SSHAT, CDR2 FNYEAQ, per germline (reference sequence). The CDR3 loop reads CASSRRQNTGELFF. Here the CDR3 DNA reads TGTGCCAGCAGCAGACGACAGAACACCGGGGAGCTGTTTTTT.

The gene calls are TRBV28 and TRBJ2-3; D is possibly TRBD1 (6 bases). V was trimmed by 7 bases and J by 5 bases, leaving 13 bases between them. Germline CDR1 and CDR2: MDHEN and SYDVKM. The CDR3 is 13 residues long. CDR3 nucleotide sequence: TGTGCCAGCACCTTAGGGGGTCAAGATACGCAGTATTTT. Translation: CASTLGGQDTQYF.

CDR3 residues: CASSSAGHTEAFF. CDR3 nucleotide sequence: TGTGCCAGCAGCTCTGCCGGTCACACTGAAGCTTTCTTT. This rearrangement joins TRBV7-6 to TRBJ1-1; D ambiguous. The germline gives CDR1 SGHVS, CDR2 FNYEAQ. This CDR3 is built from 13 residues. The V gene lost 4 bases and the J gene lost 3 bases, with 9 bases spanning the gap.

The chain joins TRBV6-5 to TRBJ2-1, with 9 positions matching TRBD2. The CDR3 totals 16 residues. Germline loops: CDR1 MNHEY, CDR2 SVGAGI. The J segment lost 4 bases and the V segment lost 4 bases, leaving 8 bases of the junction unmatched. CDR3 region: CASSSPVAGGYNEQFF. CDR3 nucleotides: TGTGCCAGCAGTTCGCCGGTGGCGGGAGGGTACAATGAGCAGTTCTTC.

The chain uses TRBV2 and TRBJ2-6; possibly TRBD1 or TRBD2 for D (6 bases each). This CDR3 has 15 amino acids. V was shortened by 4 bases and J by 3 bases, with 10 bases between the two germline ends. From germline, CDR1 is SNHLY and CDR2 FYNNEI. Here the CDR3 reads CASSVRGGGANVLTF. The CDR3 nucleotides read TGTGCCAGCAGTGTCAGGGGAGGTGGGGCCAACGTCCTGACTTTC.

V usage is TRBV5-1 and J usage is TRBJ1-4; D is undetermined. Germline V gene lookup returns CDR1 SGHRS and CDR2 YFSETQ. The CDR3 is 13 residues long. Trimming removed 2 bases from V and 3 bases from J, with 5 bases in between. CDR3 nucleotides: TGCGCCAGCAGCTTTAGTCCTAATGAAAAACTGTTTTTT. This codes for CASSFSPNEKLFF.

This clone occurred once. This chain connects TRBV13 to TRBJ2-6, with 7 positions matching TRBD2. Unmatched junction bases numbered 4, after V lost 3 bases and J lost 2 bases. The germline CDR1 and CDR2 sequences are PRHDT and FYEKMQ (reference sequence). The CDR3 loop spans 16 amino acids. For the CDR3, the DNA is TGTGCCAGCAGCTTTATGGGGGGGGCTGGGGCCAACGTCCTGACTTTC. This sequence encodes CASSFMGGAGANVLTF.

The V and J genes are TRBV7-9 and TRBJ2-6; 7 bases map to TRBD2. Germline CDR1 and CDR2: SEHNR and FQNEAQ (reference sequence). After removal of 5 bases from V and 0 bases from J, the junction contained 4 bases not matched to a gene. The CDR3 is made up of 16 amino acids. For the CDR3, the DNA is TGTGCCAGCAGCCCCGGGAGGCTCTCTGGGGCCAACGTCCTGACTTTC. Encoded protein: CASSPGRLSGANVLTF.

The chain uses TRBV2 and TRBJ2-7; a weak D match, TRBD1 (5 bases). This CDR3 has 14 amino acids. The V end lost 0 bases, the J end lost 6 bases, and 12 bases lay between the germline ends. Germline V gene sequence: CDR1 SNHLY, CDR2 FYNNEI. This chain's CDR3 is CASSEARSRVEQYF. The CDR3 DNA is TGTGCCAGCAGTGAAGCGAGGTCCAGGGTCGAGCAGTACTTC.

This chain connects TRBV11-2 to TRBJ2-1; D may match TRBD1 or TRBD2 (5 bases each). There are 18 residues in the CDR3. V lost 5 bases, J lost 3 bases, and 23 bases lay in between. The germline CDR1 and CDR2 sequences are SGHAT and FQNNGV. This CDR3 is CASSPGLRVPSSYNEQFF. The CDR3 DNA sequence: TGTGCCAGCAGCCCGGGGCTTCGGGTTCCCTCGAGCTACAATGAGCAGTTCTTC.

The J gene is TRBJ1-2, the V gene TRBV20-1; D uncertain. This CDR3 is 11 amino acids long. Germline V gives CDR1 DFQATT, CDR2 SNEGSKA (reference sequence). V was cut by 3 bases and J by 8 bases, with 10 bases left in between. The chain's CDR3 is CSASRRKGYTF. DNA for the CDR3: TGCAGTGCTAGTCGTCGGAAAGGCTACACCTTC.

The chain is built from TRBV5-4 and TRBJ2-2; 12 positions match TRBD2. Germline V gene sequence: CDR1 SGHNT, CDR2 YYREEE (reference sequence). The length of the CDR3 is 15 residues. V was clipped by 4 bases and J by 4 bases; unmatched bases: 2. CDR3 region: CASSGLAGSTGELFF. The DNA for the CDR3 is TGTGCCAGCAGCGGACTAGCGGGAAGCACCGGGGAGCTGTTTTTT. Full variable domain (outside the CDR3, taken from reference TRBV5-4 and TRBJ2-2): ETGVTQSPTHLIKTRGQQVTLRCSSQSGHNTVSWYQQALGQGPQFIFQYYREEENGRGNFPPRFSGLQFPNYSSELNVNALELDDSALYLCASSGLAGSTGELFFGEGSRLTVL.

The sample holds one count of this clone. The chain joins TRBV5-4 to TRBJ1-4; the D is unclear. CDR1 is SGHNT and CDR2 is YYREEE in the germline V gene (reference sequence). This CDR3 is built from 14 residues. The ends were cut back, 0 bases at V and 7 bases at J, with 10 bases in the middle. CDR3 amino acids: CASSLGGEGEKLFF. CDR3 coding DNA: TGTGCCAGCAGCTTGGGGGGAGAAGGTGAAAAACTGTTTTTT. Based on the CDR3 plus reference TRBV5-4 and TRBJ1-4, the full variable domain is ETGVTQSPTHLIKTRGQQVTLRCSSQSGHNTVSWYQQALGQGPQFIFQYYREEENGRGNFPPRFSGLQFPNYSSELNVNALELDDSALYLCASSLGGEGEKLFFGSGTQLSVL.

This clone was recorded only once. The gene calls are TRBV5-1 and TRBJ2-5, with no clear D. The V end lost 4 bases, the J end lost 4 bases, and 8 bases lay between the germline ends. The CDR3 has 12 amino acids. The germline gives CDR1 SGHRS, CDR2 YFSETQ. CDR3 loop: CASSTTGETQYF. CDR3 bases: TGCGCCAGCAGCACCACGGGAGAGACCCAGTACTTC. Filled out from reference TRBV5-1 and TRBJ2-5, the complete variable domain reads KAGVTQTPRYLIKTRGQQVTLSCSPISGHRSVSWYQQTPGQGLQFLFEYFSETQRNKGNFPGRFSGRQFSNSRSEMNVSTLELGDSALYLCASSTTGETQYFGPGTRLLVL.

This chain links TRBV2 with TRBJ1-5; the match to TRBD1 covers 7 bases. This CDR3 contains 15 residues. V lost 2 bases, J lost 7 bases, and 8 bases stayed unmatched. In germline, CDR1 is SNHLY, CDR2 FYNNEI. The CDR3 DNA is TGTGCCAGCAGTGAATTTGGACAGGCGGGCCAGCCCCAGCATTTT. Translated: CASSEFGQAGQPQHF.

The gene calls are TRBV2 and TRBJ2-1; TRBD2 matches at 7 bases. The CDR3 loop spans 13 amino acids. V trimming: 4 bases; J trimming: 9 bases; junction bases outside the gene matches: 6. Germline CDR1 reads SNHLY; CDR2 reads FYNNEI. CDR3 nucleotide sequence: TGTGCCAGCAGTGGTGATGGGGGGGGTGAGCAGTTCTTC. It yields the protein CASSGDGGGEQFF.

V and J are TRBV28 and TRBJ2-3; tentative D call: TRBD2 (5 bases). V was shortened by 5 bases and J by 4 bases, with 19 bases between the two germline ends. The CDR3 runs 16 residues. The germline gives CDR1 MDHEN, CDR2 SYDVKM. CDR3 in amino acids: CASSKGAELRADTQYF. CDR3 nucleotides: TGTGCCAGCAGTAAAGGTGCGGAGTTGAGGGCAGATACGCAGTATTTT.

The chain combines TRBV30 with TRBJ2-1, with a weak D call TRBD1 (5 bases). The CDR3 sequence is 19 residues long. CDR1 is GTSNPN and CDR2 is SVGIG in the germline V gene (reference sequence). Trimming left V 4 bases short and J 6 bases short, with 31 bases between. The chain's CDR3 is CAWMKFQAIYAKGVNEQFF. For the CDR3, the DNA is TGTGCCTGGATGAAGTTTCAGGCCATTTATGCCAAAGGGGTCAATGAGCAGTTCTTC.

The chain carries TRBV6-1 and TRBJ1-5; TRBD1 matches 7 bases. The CDR3 length is 17 residues. In germline, CDR1 is MNHNS, CDR2 SASEGT. V was pared by 3 bases and J by 3 bases, with 11 bases of the junction left unmatched. Written as DNA, the CDR3 is TGTGCCAGCAGTGACGGGACAGCGGGAGGCCTCAATCAGCCCCAGCATTTT. This translates into CASSDGTAGGLNQPQHF.

The CDR3 nucleotides are TGTGCCAGCGCACCACCTAGCGGGAGAGGTACCGGGGAGCTGTTTTTT. The encoded protein is CASAPPSGRGTGELFF. V is TRBV28 and J is TRBJ2-2, with 10 bases fitting TRBD2. The CDR3 extends over 16 amino acids. V was clipped by 8 bases and J by 5 bases; unmatched bases: 11. Per the germline V gene, CDR1 is MDHEN and CDR2 is SYDVKM.